This note documents a single TCR beta chain sequence. No antigen is known for it. Trimming at V came to 1 base and at J to 0 bases, leaving 6 bases not matched to a gene. This CDR3 has 18 amino acids. Germline loops: CDR1 SNHLY, CDR2 FYNNEI. This sample is drawn from a study of OX40 agonist ivuxolimab in advanced cancers. Overall study: A male proportion of about 80% was recorded, with mean age approximately 60 years and range roughly 20 to 85.

At baseline, cycle 4 day 1, and cycle 7 day 1, blood was sampled. The assay was immunoSEQ multiplex PCR, and TCRdb's table has in-frame clones only and misses some. The sample includes approximately 28,000 clones, approximately 91% of them seen just once. Study conclusions and caveats: Expanded clones tended on average to be more numerous among CD8+ T cells than CD4+. Some of the lowest clonal expansion was seen in partial responders at 0.1-3.0 mg/kg.

The chain carries TRBV2 and TRBJ2-1; TRBD2 agrees at 10 bases. This receptor was identified in an adult with an advanced solid tumor such as melanoma, head and neck, liver or kidney cancer. The source was CD4+ or CD8+ T cells sorted from blood, collected in a trial of the OX40 agonist ivuxolimab. CDR3 DNA: TGTGCCAGCAGTGAAGAGAGCGGGGGGGCCATCTCCTACAATGAGCAGTTCTTC. As protein: CASSEESGGAISYNEQFF.